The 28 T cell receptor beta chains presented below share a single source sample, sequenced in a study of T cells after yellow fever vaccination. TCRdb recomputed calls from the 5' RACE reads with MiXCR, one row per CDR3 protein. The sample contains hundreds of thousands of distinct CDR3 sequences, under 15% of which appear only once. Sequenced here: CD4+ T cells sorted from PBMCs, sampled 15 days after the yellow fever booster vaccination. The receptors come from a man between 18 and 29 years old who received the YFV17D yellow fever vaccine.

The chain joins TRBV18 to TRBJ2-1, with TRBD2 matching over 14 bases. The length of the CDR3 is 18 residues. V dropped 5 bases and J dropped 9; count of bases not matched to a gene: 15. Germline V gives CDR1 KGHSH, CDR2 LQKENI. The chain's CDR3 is CASSAYGTSGGSGGEQFF. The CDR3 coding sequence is TGTGCCAGCTCAGCCTACGGGACTAGCGGGGGAAGTGGCGGTGAGCAGTTCTTC.

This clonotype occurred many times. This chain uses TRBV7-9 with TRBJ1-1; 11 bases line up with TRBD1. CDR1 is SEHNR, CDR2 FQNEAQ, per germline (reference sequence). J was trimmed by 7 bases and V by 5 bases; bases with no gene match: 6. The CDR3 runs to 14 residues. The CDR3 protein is CASSPGQGAIEAFF. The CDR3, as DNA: TGTGCCAGCAGCCCCGGACAGGGGGCTATTGAAGCTTTCTTT.

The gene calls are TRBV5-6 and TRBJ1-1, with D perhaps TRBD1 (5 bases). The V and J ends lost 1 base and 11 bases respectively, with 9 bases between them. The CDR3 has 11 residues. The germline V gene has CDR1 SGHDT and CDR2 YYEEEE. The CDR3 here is CASSLWGDAFF. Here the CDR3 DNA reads TGTGCCAGCAGCTTGTGGGGGGACGCTTTCTTT.

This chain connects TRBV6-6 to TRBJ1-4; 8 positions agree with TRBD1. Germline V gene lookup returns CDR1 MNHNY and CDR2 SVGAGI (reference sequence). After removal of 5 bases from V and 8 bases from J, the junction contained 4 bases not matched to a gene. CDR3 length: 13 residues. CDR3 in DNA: TGTGCCAGCAGTCAAAACAGGGGGGAAAAACTGTTTTTT. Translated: CASSQNRGEKLFF.

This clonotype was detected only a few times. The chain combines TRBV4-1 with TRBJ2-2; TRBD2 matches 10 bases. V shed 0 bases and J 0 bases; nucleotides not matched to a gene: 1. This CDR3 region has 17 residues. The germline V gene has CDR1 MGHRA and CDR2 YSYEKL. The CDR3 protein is CASSQEGLAANTGELFF. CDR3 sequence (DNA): TGCGCCAGCAGCCAAGAAGGACTAGCGGCGAACACCGGGGAGCTGTTTTTT.

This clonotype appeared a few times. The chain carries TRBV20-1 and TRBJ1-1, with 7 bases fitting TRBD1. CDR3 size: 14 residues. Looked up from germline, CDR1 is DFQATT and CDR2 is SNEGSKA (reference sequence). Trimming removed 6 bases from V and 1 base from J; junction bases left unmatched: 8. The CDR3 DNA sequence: TGCAGTGCAGAACCAAGGACAGGGAACACTGAAGCTTTCTTT. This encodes CSAEPRTGNTEAFF.

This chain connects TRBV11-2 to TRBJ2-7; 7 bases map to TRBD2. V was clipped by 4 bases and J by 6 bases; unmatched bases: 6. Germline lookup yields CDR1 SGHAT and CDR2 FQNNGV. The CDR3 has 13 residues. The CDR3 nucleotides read TGTGCCAGCAGCTGGTCGGGGAGGGGCGAGCAGTACGTC. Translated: CASSWSGRGEQYV.

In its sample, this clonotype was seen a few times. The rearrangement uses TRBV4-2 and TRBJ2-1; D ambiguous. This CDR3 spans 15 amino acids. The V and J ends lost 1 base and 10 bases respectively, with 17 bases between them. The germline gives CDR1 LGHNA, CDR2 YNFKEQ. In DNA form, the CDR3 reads TGTGCCAGCAGCCAAGCCTCCAACGTGGTGTGGGAGCAGTTCTTC. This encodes CASSQASNVVWEQFF.

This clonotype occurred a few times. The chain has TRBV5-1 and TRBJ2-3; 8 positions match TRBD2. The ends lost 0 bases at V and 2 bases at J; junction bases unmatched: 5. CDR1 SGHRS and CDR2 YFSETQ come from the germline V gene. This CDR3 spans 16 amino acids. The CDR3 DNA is TGCGCCAGCAGCTTGGGACTAGCGACCACCACAGATACGCAGTATTTT. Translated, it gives CASSLGLATTTDTQYF.

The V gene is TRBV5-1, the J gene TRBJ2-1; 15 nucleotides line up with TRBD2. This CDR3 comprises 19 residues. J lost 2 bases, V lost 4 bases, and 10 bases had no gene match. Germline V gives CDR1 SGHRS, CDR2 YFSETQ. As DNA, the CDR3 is TGCGCCAGCAGCCGTAGGACTAGCGGGGGGGCCCTACCCTACAATGAGCAGTTCTTC. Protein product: CASSRRTSGGALPYNEQFF.

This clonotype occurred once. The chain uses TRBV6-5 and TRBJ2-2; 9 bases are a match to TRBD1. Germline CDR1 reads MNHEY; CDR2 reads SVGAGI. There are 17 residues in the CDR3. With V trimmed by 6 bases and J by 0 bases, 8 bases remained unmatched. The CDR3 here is CASSKPGQGANTGELFF. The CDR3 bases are TGTGCCAGCAGCAAACCGGGACAGGGCGCGAACACCGGGGAGCTGTTTTTT.

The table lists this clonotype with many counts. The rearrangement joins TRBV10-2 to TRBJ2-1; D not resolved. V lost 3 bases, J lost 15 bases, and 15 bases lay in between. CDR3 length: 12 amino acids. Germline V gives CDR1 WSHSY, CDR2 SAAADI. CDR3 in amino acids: CASSDPGPRWFF. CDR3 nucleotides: TGCGCCAGCAGTGACCCGGGCCCAAGGTGGTTCTTC.

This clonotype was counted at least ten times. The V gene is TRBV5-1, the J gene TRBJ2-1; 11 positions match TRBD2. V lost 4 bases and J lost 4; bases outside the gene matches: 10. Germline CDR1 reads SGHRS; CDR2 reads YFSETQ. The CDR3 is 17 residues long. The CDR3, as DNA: TGCGCCAGCAGCCCAAGTAGCGGGGGGGCGACTTACAATGAGCAGTTCTTC. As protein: CASSPSSGGATYNEQFF.

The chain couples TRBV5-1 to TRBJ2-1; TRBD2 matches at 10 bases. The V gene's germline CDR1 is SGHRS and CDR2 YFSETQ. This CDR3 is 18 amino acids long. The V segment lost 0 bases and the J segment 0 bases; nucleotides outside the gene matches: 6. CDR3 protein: CASSLVQRGGYSYNEQFF. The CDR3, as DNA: TGCGCCAGCAGCTTGGTCCAGCGGGGGGGCTACTCCTACAATGAGCAGTTCTTC.

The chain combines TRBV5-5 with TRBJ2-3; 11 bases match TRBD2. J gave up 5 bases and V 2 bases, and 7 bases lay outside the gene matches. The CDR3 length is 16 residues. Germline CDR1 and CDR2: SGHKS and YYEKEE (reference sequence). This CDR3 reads CASSFAALAGGDTQYF. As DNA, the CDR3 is TGTGCCAGCAGCTTTGCGGCCCTAGCGGGGGGAGATACGCAGTATTTT. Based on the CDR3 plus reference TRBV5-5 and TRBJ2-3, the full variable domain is DAGVTQSPTHLIKTRGQQVTLRCSPISGHKSVSWYQQVLGQGPQFIFQYYEKEERGRGNFPDRFSARQFPNYSSELNVNALLLGDSALYLCASSFAALAGGDTQYFGPGTRLTVL.

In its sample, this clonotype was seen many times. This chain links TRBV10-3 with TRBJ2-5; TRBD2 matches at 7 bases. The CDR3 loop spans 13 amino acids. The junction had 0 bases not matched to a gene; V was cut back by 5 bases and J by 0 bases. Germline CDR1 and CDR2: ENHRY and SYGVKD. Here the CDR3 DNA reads TGTGCCATCAGTCGGGGGGACCAAGAGACCCAGTACTTC. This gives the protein CAISRGDQETQYF.

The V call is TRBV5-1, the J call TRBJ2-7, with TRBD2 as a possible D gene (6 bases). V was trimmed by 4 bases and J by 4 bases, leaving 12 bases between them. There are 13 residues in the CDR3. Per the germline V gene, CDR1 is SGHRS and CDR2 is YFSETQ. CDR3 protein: CASSGGNFYEQYF. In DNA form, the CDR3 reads TGCGCCAGCAGCGGCGGGAATTTTTACGAGCAGTACTTC.

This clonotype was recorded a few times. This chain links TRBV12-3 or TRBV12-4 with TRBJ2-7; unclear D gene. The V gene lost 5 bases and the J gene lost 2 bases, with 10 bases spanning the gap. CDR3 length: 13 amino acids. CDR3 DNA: TGTGCCAGCAGTCTTCTCCTCGCCTACGAGCAGTACTTC. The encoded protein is CASSLLLAYEQYF.

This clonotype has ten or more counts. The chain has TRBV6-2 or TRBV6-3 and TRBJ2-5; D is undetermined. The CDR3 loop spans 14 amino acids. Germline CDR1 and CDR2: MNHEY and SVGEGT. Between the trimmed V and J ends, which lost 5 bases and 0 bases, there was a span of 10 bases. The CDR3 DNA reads TGTGCCAGCAGTGAACCAGACCACCAAGAGACCCAGTACTTC. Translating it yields CASSEPDHQETQYF.

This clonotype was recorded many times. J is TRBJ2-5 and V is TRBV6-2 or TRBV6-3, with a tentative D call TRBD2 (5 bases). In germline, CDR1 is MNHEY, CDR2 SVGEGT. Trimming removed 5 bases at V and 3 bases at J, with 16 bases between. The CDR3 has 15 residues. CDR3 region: CASSVVREFEETQYF. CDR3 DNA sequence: TGTGCCAGCAGTGTAGTCCGGGAATTTGAAGAGACCCAGTACTTC.

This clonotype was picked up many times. The DNA of the CDR3 is TGTGCCAGCAGTGAAATCAGCCAAGAGACCCAGTACTTC. This translates into CASSEISQETQYF. This rearrangement joins TRBV2 to TRBJ2-5; D gene uncertain. V lost 2 bases to trimming and J lost 1 base, with 5 bases between them. The germline CDR1 and CDR2 sequences are SNHLY and FYNNEI. The CDR3 covers 13 residues.

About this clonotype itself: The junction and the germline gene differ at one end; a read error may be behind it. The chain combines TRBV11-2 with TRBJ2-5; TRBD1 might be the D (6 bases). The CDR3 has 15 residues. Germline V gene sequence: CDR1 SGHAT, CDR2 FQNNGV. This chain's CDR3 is CASSVDRTRGETQYF. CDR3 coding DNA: TGTGCCAGCAGCGTAGACAGGACCCGAGGGGAGACCCAGTACTTC. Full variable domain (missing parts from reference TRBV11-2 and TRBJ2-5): EAGVAQSPRYKIIEKRQSVAFWCNPISGHATLYWYQQILGQGPKLLIQFQNNGVVDDSQLPKDRFSAERLKGVDSTLKIQPAKLEDSAVYLCASSVDRTRGETQYFGPGTRLLVL.

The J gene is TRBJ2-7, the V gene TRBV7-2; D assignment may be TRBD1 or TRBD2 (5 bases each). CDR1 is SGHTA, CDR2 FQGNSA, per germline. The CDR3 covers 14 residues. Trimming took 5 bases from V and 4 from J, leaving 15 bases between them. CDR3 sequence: CASSKRQGRYEQYF. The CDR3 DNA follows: TGTGCCAGCAGCAAAAGGCAGGGACGGTACGAGCAGTACTTC. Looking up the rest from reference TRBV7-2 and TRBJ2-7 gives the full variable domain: GAGVSQSPSNKVTEKGKDVELRCDPISGHTALYWYRQSLGQGLEFLIYFQGNSAPDKSGLPSDRFSAERTGGSVSTLTIQRTQQEDSAVYLCASSKRQGRYEQYFGPGTRLTVT.

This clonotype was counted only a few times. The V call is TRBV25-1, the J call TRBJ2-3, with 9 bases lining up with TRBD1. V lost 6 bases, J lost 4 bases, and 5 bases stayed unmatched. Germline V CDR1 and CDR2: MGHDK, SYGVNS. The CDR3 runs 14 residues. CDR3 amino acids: CASRDGQGSDTQYF. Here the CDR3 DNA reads TGTGCCAGCAGAGATGGACAGGGGTCAGATACGCAGTATTTT. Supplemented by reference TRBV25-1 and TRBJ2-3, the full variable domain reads EADIYQTPRYLVIGTGKKITLECSQTMGHDKMYWYQQDPGMELHLIHYSYGVNSTEKGDLSSESTVSRIRTEHFPLTLESARPSHTSQYLCASRDGQGSDTQYFGPGTRLTVL.

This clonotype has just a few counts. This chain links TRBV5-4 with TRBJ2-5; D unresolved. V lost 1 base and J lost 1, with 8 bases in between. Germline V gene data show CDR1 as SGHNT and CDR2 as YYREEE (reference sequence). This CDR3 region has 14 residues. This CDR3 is CASSLWLLQETQYF. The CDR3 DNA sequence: TGTGCCAGCAGCTTGTGGCTCCTCCAAGAGACCCAGTACTTC. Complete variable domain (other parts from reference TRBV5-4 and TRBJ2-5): ETGVTQSPTHLIKTRGQQVTLRCSSQSGHNTVSWYQQALGQGPQFIFQYYREEENGRGNFPPRFSGLQFPNYSSELNVNALELDDSALYLCASSLWLLQETQYFGPGTRLLVL.

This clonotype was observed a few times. CDR3 in amino acids: CASSYRGAEAFF. CDR3 bases: TGTGCCAGCAGTTACAGGGGGGCTGAAGCTTTCTTT. The gene calls are TRBV6-2 or TRBV6-3 and TRBJ1-1; the D gene is possibly TRBD1 (6 bases). Germline CDR1 is MNHEY and CDR2 is SVGEGT. The CDR3 sequence is 12 residues long. V gave up 2 bases and J gave up 6 bases, with 7 bases separating them.

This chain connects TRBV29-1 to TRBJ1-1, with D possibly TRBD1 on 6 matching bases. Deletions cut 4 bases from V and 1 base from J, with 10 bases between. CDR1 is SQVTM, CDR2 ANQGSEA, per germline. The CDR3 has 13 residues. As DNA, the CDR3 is TGCAGCGTTGGCAGGGGCCAGAACACTGAAGCTTTCTTT. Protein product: CSVGRGQNTEAFF.

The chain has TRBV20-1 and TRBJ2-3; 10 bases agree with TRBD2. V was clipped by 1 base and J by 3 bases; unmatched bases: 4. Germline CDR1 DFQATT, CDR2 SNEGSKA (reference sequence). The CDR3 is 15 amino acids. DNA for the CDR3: TGCAGTGCTAGAGTGCCGGGACTAGCGACAGATACGCAGTATTTT. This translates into CSARVPGLATDTQYF.